The sequence of this TCR beta chain was determined in a study of T cells in Graves' hyperthyroidism and ophthalmopathy (dated by TCRdb to about 2019). Regarding the research as a whole: Peripheral blood samples were taken at the time of initial diagnosis, prior to any treatment. Whether ophthalmopathy could be predicted prospectively was tested in an independent validation cohort made up of roughly 20 hyperthyroidism patients plus 17 patients who later progressed to ophthalmopathy. The 90 or so discovery patients were randomly split 7:3 into training and test sets. After sampling, hyperthyroidism patients received methimazole starting at 30 mg daily, and ophthalmopathy patients received high-dose intravenous methylprednisolone. To identify TCR V-J signatures that set the groups apart, the researchers used a discovery cohort of 90 to 100 patients, made up of under 50 with Graves' ophthalmopathy and approximately 57 with stable Graves' hyperthyroidism. TCR Vbeta CDR3 sequencing of approximately 140 peripheral blood samples (approximately 44 ophthalmopathy, 75 hyperthyroidism and approximately 17 progressor patients) is reported in the paper. Thyroid tissue and blood T-cell repertoires from about six Graves' hyperthyroidism patients were also compared in the study.

This clonotype was counted at least ten times. The specificity of this receptor is unknown. Within one base of it there is no much larger clone, and no base qualities were kept. From V the trimming removes 8 bases and from J it removes 2 bases, while the gene matches leave 2 bases of the junction unaccounted for. The cysteine opens and the phenylalanine closes a CDR3 of 12 amino acids. Only the CDR3 region is kept as DNA, spanning 36 bases read in frame from base 1. Per the germline V gene, MNHEY is the CDR1 and SVGEGT is the CDR2. The hyperthyroidism patients were between 18 and 65 years old and newly diagnosed, with a disease duration of less than 2 months. Any patient with an uncontrolled infection, another autoimmune disease, pregnancy or lactation was excluded. Diagnoses relied on clinical symptoms, serum thyroxine and TRAb, thyroid ultrasound and orbital computed tomography. Blood from progressor patients was collected at the time of first diagnosis with hyperthyroidism, before any ophthalmopathy symptoms had appeared. PBMCs were isolated from 7.5 to 10 ml of fresh peripheral blood by Ficoll-Paque density gradient centrifugation. Patients classed as progressors first received a Graves' hyperthyroidism diagnosis and then went on to develop ophthalmopathy during follow-up. Total RNA was extracted with Trizol reagent, and quality was checked on an Agilent 2100 Bioanalyzer.

The TCR beta CDR3 regions were amplified from the RNA transcripts. The first round of RT-PCR for the TCR CDR3 was performed with the HTBI primer set and the Qiagen OneStep RT-PCR kit. Libraries were constructed in a second round of multiplex PCR, after which size selection and purification were performed. Libraries were sequenced paired-end with 100 bp reads on an Illumina HiSeq2000. In the source study's methods: SOAPnuke was used to process the raw data, with reads discarded if the reads contained adapters or uncalled bases, had a mean Phred below 15, or lacked an exact constant-primer or identifier match. High-quality paired reads were merged using COPE v1.2.5, and each unique nucleotide sequence was defined as a clonotype. MiTCR v1.1 was used to align clonotypes to the IMGT TRBV, TRBD and TRBJ reference segments. The analysis included only V-J combinations with a frequency above 0.0001, which together covered roughly 99% of the repertoires. A TCS score was defined as the ratio between F50 (clonal expansion) and ExV (chaos), using BLOSUM62-based TCRdist between CDR3 peptides within each V-J. Welch's t-statistics and random forest reduced 500 to 550 V-J features to 13, which were used in a naive Bayes classifier (R e1071). TCRdb trimmed public reads at Q25 via fastp, called clones via MiXCR and kept in-frame beta chains. Each record represents a unique CDR3 protein, reported with the most common genes and DNA among its rows. None of the V and J calls come from the authors' own analysis; TCRdb made them. The sample data list fewer than 500,000 distinct CDR3 sequences, and roughly 12% of these were observed just once. The biggest ten clones account for around 21% of the sample.

The research as a whole found: Blood samples also contained most of the expanded thyroid clonotypes (frequency above 0.001), which suggests that blood repertoires may reflect thyroid immune responses. In validation, the model predicted progression to ophthalmopathy a median of 6.5 months before onset, with roughly 71% sensitivity and 72.22% specificity. In cross-validation, a model built on a 13 V-J signature told ophthalmopathy apart from stable hyperthyroidism with approximately 90% sensitivity and 81% to 82% specificity, and in testing the same model reached 80%/75%. Sample size was not statistically predetermined, and investigators were not blinded to group allocation.

The receptor comes from a man younger than 40 with Graves' hyperthyroidism that later progressed to Graves' ophthalmopathy. The rearrangement joined TRBV6-2 or TRBV6-3 to TRBJ1-2, and TRBD1 aligns with 7 junction nucleotides. Sequencing was performed on blood. The DNA reads TGTGCCAGCGTGACAGGGAACTATGGCTACACCTTC. This codes for CASVTGNYGYTF.